The rows below give T cell receptor beta chains drawn from one sample of a study of vaccination and CD4 T cells after COVID-19. One entry per CDR3 protein results from TCRdb running MiXCR on the PCR reads. The table shows over 11,000 distinct CDR3 sequences, with less than 65% occurring only once. These TCRs' antigens remain unknown. The source material was CD4+ T cells from blood, cultured in vitro, sampled before SARS-CoV-2 vaccination. Receptor source: a human donor who had recovered from COVID-19. CDR3s include the opening cysteine and the closing phenylalanine or tryptophan. Each record gives: V gene, J gene, CDR3 protein.

>TRBV6-2/TRBV6-3|TRBJ2-5
CASRFEGLGEETQYF
>TRBV28|TRBJ1-2
CASSVRGQGAGGYGYTF
>TRBV15|TRBJ1-1
CATSRDVGPTEAFF
>TRBV19|TRBJ2-5
CASSMPGGGEGETQYF
>TRBV21-1|TRBJ1-5
CASTPRFGQALFNQPQHF
>TRBV27|TRBJ1-1
CASSLGSVRVATGAFF
>TRBV6-1|TRBJ1-6
CASSDRWGTSPLHF
>TRBV19|TRBJ1-2
CASSSDFGYTF
>TRBV7-9|TRBJ1-1
CASSWALNTEAFF
>TRBV27|TRBJ1-3
CASSLSPKAGGF
>TRBV7-3|TRBJ1-1
CASSLIRRGLELTEAFF
>TRBV6-5|TRBJ1-1
CASSYDWANTEAFF
>TRBV6-4|TRBJ1-2
CASSLGDYGYTF